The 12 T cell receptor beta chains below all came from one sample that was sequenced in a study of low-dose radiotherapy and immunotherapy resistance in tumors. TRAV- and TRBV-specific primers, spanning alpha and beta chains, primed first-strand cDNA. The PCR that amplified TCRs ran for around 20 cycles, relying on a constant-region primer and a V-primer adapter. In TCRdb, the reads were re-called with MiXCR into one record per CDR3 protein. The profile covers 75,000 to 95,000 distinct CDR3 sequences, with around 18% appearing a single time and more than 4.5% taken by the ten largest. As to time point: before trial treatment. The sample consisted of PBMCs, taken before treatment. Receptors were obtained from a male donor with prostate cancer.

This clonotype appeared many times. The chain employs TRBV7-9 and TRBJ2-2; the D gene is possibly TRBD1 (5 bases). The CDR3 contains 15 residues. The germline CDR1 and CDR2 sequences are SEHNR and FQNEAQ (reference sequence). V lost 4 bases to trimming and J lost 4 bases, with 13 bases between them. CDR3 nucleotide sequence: TGTGCCAGCAGCTCGCAGGGTATGCCCACCGGGGAGCTGTTTTTT. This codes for CASSSQGMPTGELFF.

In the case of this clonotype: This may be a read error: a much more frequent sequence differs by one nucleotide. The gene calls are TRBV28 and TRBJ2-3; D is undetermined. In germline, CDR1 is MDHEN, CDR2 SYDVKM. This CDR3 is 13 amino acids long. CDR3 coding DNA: TGTGGCAGCAGTTTAAATCGGTTAGATACGCAGTATTTT. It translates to CGSSLNRLDTQYF.

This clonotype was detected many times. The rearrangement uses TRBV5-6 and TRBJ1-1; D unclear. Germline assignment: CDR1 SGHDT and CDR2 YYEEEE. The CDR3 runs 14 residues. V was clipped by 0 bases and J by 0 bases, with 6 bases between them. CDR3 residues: CASSLVGMNTEAFF. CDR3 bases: TGTGCCAGCAGCTTGGTCGGCATGAACACTGAAGCTTTCTTT. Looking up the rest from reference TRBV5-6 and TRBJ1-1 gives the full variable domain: DAGVTQSPTHLIKTRGQQVTLRCSPKSGHDTVSWYQQALGQGPQFIFQYYEEEERQRGNFPDRFSGHQFPNYSSELNVNALLLGDSALYLCASSLVGMNTEAFFGQGTRLTVV.

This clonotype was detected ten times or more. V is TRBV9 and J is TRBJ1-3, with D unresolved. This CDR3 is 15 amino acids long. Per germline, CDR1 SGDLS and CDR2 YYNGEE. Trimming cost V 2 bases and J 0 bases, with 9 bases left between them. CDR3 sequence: CASSVSASSGNTIYF. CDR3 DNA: TGTGCCAGCAGCGTTTCAGCGAGCTCTGGAAACACCATATATTTT.

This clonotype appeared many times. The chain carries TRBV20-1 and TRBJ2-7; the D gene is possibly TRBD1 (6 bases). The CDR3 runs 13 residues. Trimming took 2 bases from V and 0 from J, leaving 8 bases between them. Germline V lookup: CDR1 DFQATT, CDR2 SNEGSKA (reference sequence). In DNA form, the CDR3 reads TGCAGTGCTAGAAACAGGGACTCCTACGAGCAGTACTTC. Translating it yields CSARNRDSYEQYF.

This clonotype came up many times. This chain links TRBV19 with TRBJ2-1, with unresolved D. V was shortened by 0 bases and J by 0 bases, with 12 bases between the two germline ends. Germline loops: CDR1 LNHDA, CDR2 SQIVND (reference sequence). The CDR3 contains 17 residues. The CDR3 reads CASSIESTSASYNEQFF. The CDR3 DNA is TGTGCCAGTAGTATAGAGTCCACGAGCGCCTCCTACAATGAGCAGTTCTTC.

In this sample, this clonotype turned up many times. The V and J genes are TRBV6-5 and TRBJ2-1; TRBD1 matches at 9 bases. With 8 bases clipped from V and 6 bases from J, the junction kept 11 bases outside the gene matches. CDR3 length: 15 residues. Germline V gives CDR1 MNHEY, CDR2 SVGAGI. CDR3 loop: CASDRPGQGGNEQFF. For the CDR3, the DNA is TGTGCCAGCGATAGACCGGGACAGGGAGGCAATGAGCAGTTCTTC.

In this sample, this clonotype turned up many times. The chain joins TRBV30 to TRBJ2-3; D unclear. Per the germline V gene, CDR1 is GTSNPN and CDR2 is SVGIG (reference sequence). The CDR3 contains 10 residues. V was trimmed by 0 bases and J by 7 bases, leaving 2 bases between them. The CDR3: CAWSVNTQYF. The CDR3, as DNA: TGTGCCTGGAGTGTCAATACGCAGTATTTT.

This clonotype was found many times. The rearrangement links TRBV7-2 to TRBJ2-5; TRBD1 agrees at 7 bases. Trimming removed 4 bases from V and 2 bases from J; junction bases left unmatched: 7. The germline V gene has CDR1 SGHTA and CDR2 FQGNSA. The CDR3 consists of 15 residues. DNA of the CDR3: TGTGCCAGCAGCTACTGGGACAGAGCACAAGAGACCCAGTACTTC. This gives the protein CASSYWDRAQETQYF.

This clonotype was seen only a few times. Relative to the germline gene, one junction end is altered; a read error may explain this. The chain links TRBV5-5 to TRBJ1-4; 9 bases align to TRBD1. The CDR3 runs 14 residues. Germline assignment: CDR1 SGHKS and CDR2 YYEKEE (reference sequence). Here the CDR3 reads CASRLGQGREKLFF. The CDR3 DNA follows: TGTGCCAGCAGGTTGGGACAGGGACGTGAAAAACTGTTTTTT.

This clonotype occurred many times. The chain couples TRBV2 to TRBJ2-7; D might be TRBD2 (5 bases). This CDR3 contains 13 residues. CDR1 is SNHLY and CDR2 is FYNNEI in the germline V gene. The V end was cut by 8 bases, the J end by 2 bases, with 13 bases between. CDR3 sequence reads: CASAWSGTYEQYF. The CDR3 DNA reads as TGTGCCAGCGCTTGGTCGGGGACCTACGAGCAGTACTTC.

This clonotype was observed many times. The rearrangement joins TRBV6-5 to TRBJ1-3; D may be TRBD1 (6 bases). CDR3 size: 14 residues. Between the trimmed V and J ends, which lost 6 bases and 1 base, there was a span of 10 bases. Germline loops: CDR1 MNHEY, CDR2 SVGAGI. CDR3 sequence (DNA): TGTGCCAGCAGCGCCGGGACATCTGGAAACACCATATATTTT. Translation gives CASSAGTSGNTIYF.